This T cell receptor beta chain was sequenced during a study of brain T cells in children with intractable seizures. Overall study findings and caveats: HCMV serostatus was not known, and viral specificity came from CDR3 similarity only. Clones missing pre-surgery may reflect undersampling of that blood sample.

The CDR3 extends over 17 amino acids. J was trimmed by 6 bases and V by 3 bases; bases with no gene match: 11. Germline V CDR1 and CDR2: LNHDA, SQIVND (reference sequence). The data were produced by immunoSEQ multiplex PCR, yet TCRdb's version contains in-frame clones alone and is incomplete. Of over 20,000 clones listed, roughly 94% are singletons. Comment on this clone: What it recognizes is unknown.

Surgery cases with the highest brain T cell transcript signatures were chosen for sequencing. Patients received at least one anti-epileptic drug before surgery. V gene TRBV19 combines with J gene TRBJ2-2; TRBD2 aligns across 9 bases. The receptor was derived from a boy aged 5-17 years with focal cortical dysplasia and intractable seizures. Source: peripheral blood, taken at surgery. The CDR3 is CASSILARGRAAGELFF. As DNA, the CDR3 is TGTGCCAGTAGTATTCTGGCTCGCGGGAGGGCCGCCGGGGAGCTGTTTTTT.